Reported below is one T cell receptor (beta chain). The antigen remains unidentified. This sample stems from a study of CXCR3-negative and CXCR3-positive naive CD8 T cells. About the study: Per-library TRB read counts averaged about 1.5 +/- 0.3 million, adding up to approximately 130 million in total.

The study, taken as a whole, reports: CXCR3-negative naive cells had less hydrophobic TRB CDR3s than did CXCR3-positive naive cells.

Via 5' RACE with UMI labels, TRB cDNA libraries were prepared. From its re-call of the 5' RACE reads, TCRdb lists each CDR3 protein once, without DNA. In total, the table holds more than 50,000 distinct CDR3 sequences. The origin of this receptor is a human donor in good health. Some clones in this sample may be carry-over from other donors' samples. Sequencing was carried out using naive CXCR3- CD8+ T cells from blood. The subset was: CD45RO-CCR7+CD27+CD95- naive CD8+ T cells lacking CXCR3 (TNR3-).

This CDR3 reads CSVEEAHTTYEQYF. This chain uses TRBV29-1 with TRBJ2-7; the D gene TCRdb calls, TRBD2, cannot be checked with no DNA. Germline V lookup: CDR1 SQVTM, CDR2 ANQGSEA. This CDR3 has 14 amino acids.